Listed below are T cell receptor beta chains from one sample, sequenced in a study of STAT3 mutations in large granular lymphocyte leukemia. Method: immunoSEQ multiplex PCR; TCRdb's copy keeps in-frame clones and lacks some. In the table there are approximately 5,000 clones, roughly 80% of which are singletons. Sequencing input: peripheral blood mononuclear cells. These receptors all come from a man aged 35-49 years with T-cell large granular lymphocyte leukemia. Some clones in this sample may be carry-over from other donors' samples. CDR3s include the opening cysteine and the closing phenylalanine or tryptophan. Each record gives: V gene, clone size, CDR3 length, D gene, J gene, CDR3 DNA, CDR3 protein. A D gene is named only where the DNA matches it firmly. A clone size is listed for some rows: how often the clone was seen (once, few, many), or a class if it is expanded.

TRBV9	.	17	.	TRBJ2-1	TGTGCCAGCAGCGTAGGAACTAGCAAAAGCTCCTACAATGAGCAGTTCTTC	CASSVGTSKSSYNEQFF
TRBV11-2	.	16	TRBD1	TRBJ2-5	TGTGCCAGCAGCTCGTTGGACAGGCCTCGGGGAGAGACCCAGTACTTC	CASSSLDRPRGETQYF
TRBV20-1	.	11	TRBD2	TRBJ2-7	TGCAGTGGGGGGGGAACCTACGAGCAGTACTTC	CSGGGTYEQYF
TRBV15	.	15	.	TRBJ2-7	TGTGCCACCAGCAGAGATGGGGGAGCCGCCTACGAGCAGTACTTC	CATSRDGGAAYEQYF
TRBV9	.	16	TRBD2	TRBJ2-3	TGTGCCAGCAGCGTAGGGAATAGCGGGAGTGGGAATACGCAGTATTTT	CASSVGNSGSGNTQYF
TRBV19	.	18	.	TRBJ1-5	TGTGCCAGTCGGTCGCGGCAGGATCTTAGTATTGGCAATCAGCCCCAGCATTTT	CASRSRQDLSIGNQPQHF
TRBV7-9	.	13	.	TRBJ2-4	TGTGCCAGCTCCCTCTCAGACAAAAACATTCAGTACTTC	CASSLSDKNIQYF
TRBV28	.	16	TRBD2	TRBJ2-5	TGTGCCAGCAGTTTATCTAGCGGGGGGGGCCAAGAGACCCAGTACTTC	CASSLSSGGGQETQYF
TRBV28	.	11	.	TRBJ2-1	TGTGCCAGCAGTTTAGGACAAAAGCAGTTCTTC	CASSLGQKQFF
TRBV9	.	13	.	TRBJ2-2	TGTGCCAGCAGCTTTCCAAACACCGGGGAGCTGTTTTTT	CASSFPNTGELFF
TRBV19	.	14	.	TRBJ2-2	TGTGCCAGTAGTTTTAGCTCGAACACCGGGGAGCTGTTTTTT	CASSFSSNTGELFF
TRBV5-5	once	13	.	TRBJ1-2	TGTGCCAGCAGCCCGGGAGCAGGAGTCGGCTACACCTTC	CASSPGAGVGYTF
TRBV4-1	.	16	.	TRBJ2-1	TGCGCCAGCAGCCAAGCGATCGGGACTGGGGATTATGAGCAGTTCTTC	CASSQAIGTGDYEQFF
TRBV5-1	.	15	.	TRBJ2-7	TGCGCCAGCAGCCTAGCAGGGGGGACCTCCTACGAGCAGTACTTC	CASSLAGGTSYEQYF
TRBV5-6	.	13	.	TRBJ1-1	TGTGCCAGCAGCTCTAGGGGGAACACTGAAGCTTTCTTT	CASSSRGNTEAFF
TRBV6-5	.	15	.	TRBJ2-5	TGTGCCAGCAGCCGACTCCCGGGACGCCAAGAGACCCAGTACTTC	CASSRLPGRQETQYF
TRBV2	.	15	TRBD1	TRBJ2-3	TGTGCCAGCACGAGGGGGACAGGGAATTCAGATACGCAGTATTTT	CASTRGTGNSDTQYF
TRBV11-1	.	15	.	TRBJ2-7	TGTGCCAGCAGCGCACAGGGTATTGGGTCCTACGAGCAGTACTTC	CASSAQGIGSYEQYF